The 11 T cell receptor beta chains reported below all come from one sample, sequenced in a study of T cells in Graves' hyperthyroidism and ophthalmopathy. TCR beta CDR3 region amplification was performed from RNA transcripts. Primed by the HTBI set, a first-round RT-PCR was run on the TCR CDR3. TCRdb reprocessed the multiplex PCR reads with MiXCR, giving one entry per CDR3 protein. The data contain a few hundred thousand distinct CDR3 sequences, 35% to 55% of them singletons. The source material was peripheral blood or thyroid tissue (not recorded which). The receptors originated from a woman aged 18-35 years with Graves' hyperthyroidism.

This clonotype was observed a few times. This chain uses TRBV7-9 with TRBJ2-2, with TRBD2 matching over 14 bases. CDR3 size: 17 residues. The ends lost 3 bases at V and 4 bases at J; junction bases unmatched: 4. Germline CDR1 is SEHNR and CDR2 is FQNEAQ (reference sequence). CDR3 DNA: TGTGCCAGCAGCTTGGGGACTAGCGGGAGATTCACCGGGGAGCTGTTTTTT. Translating it yields CASSLGTSGRFTGELFF.

This clonotype was counted many times. This chain links TRBV7-6 with TRBJ2-2, with D uncertain. CDR3 length: 12 residues. Deletions cut 4 bases from V and 4 bases from J, with 4 bases between. The germline V gene has CDR1 SGHVS and CDR2 FNYEAQ. In DNA form, the CDR3 reads TGTGCCAGCAGCTCCAGCACCGGGGAGCTGTTTTTT. It encodes CASSSSTGELFF.

The V and J genes are TRBV9 and TRBJ2-2; 12 bases align to TRBD2. Germline trimming cut 4 bases from V and 4 bases from J; bases unmatched to any gene: 11. The CDR3 contains 18 residues. The germline V gene encodes CDR1 SGDLS and CDR2 YYNGEE. The CDR3: CASSKHRTSGTGTGELFF. Written as DNA, the CDR3 is TGTGCCAGCAGCAAACACCGGACTAGCGGGACGGGCACCGGGGAGCTGTTTTTT.

This clonotype has at least ten counts. The J gene is TRBJ2-2, the V gene TRBV20-1; D is perhaps TRBD1 (7 bases). Trimming took off 1 base at V and 4 bases at J, with 16 bases between the two ends. Per germline, CDR1 DFQATT and CDR2 SNEGSKA (reference sequence). The CDR3 has 16 amino acids. This CDR3 is CSARAPRQGGTGELFF. The CDR3 DNA reads as TGCAGTGCTAGAGCCCCTCGACAGGGAGGCACCGGGGAGCTGTTTTTT.

This clonotype was detected ten times or more. The chain is built from TRBV20-1 and TRBJ1-6; D is undetermined. This CDR3 spans 14 amino acids. Deletions cut 4 bases from V and 7 bases from J, with 14 bases between. CDR1 DFQATT and CDR2 SNEGSKA come from the germline V gene (reference sequence). CDR3 sequence (DNA): TGCAGTGCTATTCGCCAGGTCAGCAATTCACCCCTCCACTTT. Protein sequence: CSAIRQVSNSPLHF.

As for this clonotype: Compared with germline, one end of the junction differs, possibly owing to a read error. The V gene is TRBV6-5, the J gene TRBJ1-2, with D perhaps matching TRBD1 (6 bases). The CDR3 runs to 13 residues. The germline CDR1 and CDR2 sequences are MNHEY and SVGAGI. DNA for the CDR3: TGTGCCAGCAGTTCATCCCTAACAGGGACAACCCTCTTC. Translation gives CASSSSLTGTTLF.

Of note for this clonotype: The junction and the germline gene differ at one end; a read error may be behind it. CDR3 region: CASSYRGPF. As DNA, the CDR3 is TGTGCCAGCAGCTACAGGGGCCCCTTC. V and J are TRBV5-5 and TRBJ1-2, with 7 nucleotides matching TRBD1. Germline values: CDR1 SGHKS, CDR2 YYEKEE (reference sequence). The CDR3 consists of 9 residues.

This clonotype showed up just a few times. V gene TRBV6-4 combines with J gene TRBJ2-2; D remains unclear. Germline CDR1 reads MRHNA; CDR2 reads SNTAGT. V was clipped by 0 bases and J by 0 bases, with 11 bases between them. This CDR3 spans 17 amino acids. The CDR3 region has the DNA TGTGCCAGCAGTGACTCAAGCGAGTACACGAACACCGGGGAGCTGTTTTTT. The encoded protein is CASSDSSEYTNTGELFF.

The chain carries TRBV29-1 and TRBJ2-2, with a possible D match to TRBD2 (5 bases). V lost 0 bases, J lost 15 bases, and 8 bases lay in between. In germline, CDR1 is SQVTM, CDR2 ANQGSEA. The CDR3 runs 10 residues. CDR3 coding DNA: TGCAGCGTTGAAGATTACGGGATGTTTTTT. It codes for CSVEDYGMFF.

The genes are TRBV15 and TRBJ1-1; perhaps TRBD1 as D (6 bases). Germline-derived CDR1 and CDR2 are LNHNV and YYDKDF (reference sequence). The V gene lost 1 base and the J gene lost 0 bases, with 21 bases spanning the gap. CDR3 length: 19 residues. This chain's CDR3 is CATSRGSGGGADMNTEAFF. CDR3 nucleotides: TGTGCCACCAGCAGAGGGTCCGGCGGGGGGGCTGACATGAACACTGAAGCTTTCTTT.

The chain couples TRBV25-1 to TRBJ1-1; maybe TRBD1 (5 bases). The germline V gene has CDR1 MGHDK and CDR2 SYGVNS. V was shortened by 2 bases and J by 2 bases, with 15 bases between the two germline ends. This CDR3 comprises 16 residues. CDR3 amino acids: CASSEKEGQGNTEAFF. The CDR3, as DNA: TGTGCCAGCAGTGAAAAAGAGGGGCAGGGAAACACTGAAGCTTTCTTT.